This T cell receptor (beta chain) emerged from a study of memory CD4+ T cells and cytomegalovirus serostatus. Repertoires were generated with immunoSEQ multiplex PCR, while TCRdb's copy carries only in-frame clones and drops some. The sample records 64,000 or so clones, approximately 80% being singletons. Single viable CD3+CD4+CD8-CD45RO+ cells were sorted as the memory CD4+ T cells. CDR1 is SGHAT, CDR2 FQNNGV, per germline. CDR3 length: 13 amino acids. V lost 7 bases and J lost 10, with 19 bases in between. This clone was found a few times. The sequence derives from an adult in good health and CMV-seronegative. The specimen was memory CD4+ T cells from blood. This rearrangement joins TRBV11-2 to TRBJ1-1, with a weak D call TRBD1 (5 bases). This CDR3 reads CASTLSGRGTAFF. The CDR3 region has the DNA TGTGCCAGCACTCTCTCAGGTCGGGGCACAGCTTTCTTT.